This T cell receptor beta chain was documented in a study of CD8+CD57+ T cells in acquired aplastic anemia. Previously, flow cytometry had revealed CD8+CD57+ cell expansion in the patients chosen for sequencing. According to the study, genomic DNA was the template for TCR beta VDJ and CDR3 profiling. TCRdb fed the reads into MiXCR, producing one record per CDR3 protein. The table shows about 160,000 distinct CDR3 sequences, with roughly 48% occurring only once. The V end was cut by 5 bases, the J end by 0 bases, with 11 bases between. Germline CDR1 and CDR2: WNHNN and SYGVQD (reference sequence). CDR3 length equals 16 residues. Only a few counts were recorded for this clonotype.

The chain has TRBV10-1 and TRBJ2-6; D perhaps matches TRBD2 (5 bases). This TCR derives from a human donor with aplastic anemia. Sequencing was done on a sample of sorted CD4+, CD8+, or CD8+CD57+ T cells (not recorded which) from PBMCs. This CDR3 is CASSSGGPSGANVLTF. The CDR3 region has the DNA TGCGCCAGCAGTAGTGGCGGGCCCTCTGGGGCCAACGTCCTGACTTTC.